This TCR beta chain was sequenced during a study of shared clonotypes between healthy human individuals. Across the study: CD8 memory received one plate per donor, CD8 naive two, CD4 memory three and CD4 naive three.

The assay used deep level. The protocol was immunoSEQ multiplex PCR, while the TCRdb copy is restricted to in-frame clones and leaves out a portion. Here the sample spans about 980,000 clones, 76% being singletons. In this sample, this clone turned up a few times. Its specificity is not known. Points from the study as a whole: On the whole, naive subsets had larger estimated richness than memory subsets had.

CDR3 length: 12 residues. CDR1 is MNHEY and CDR2 is SVGAGI in the germline V gene. J was trimmed by 6 bases and V by 5 bases; bases with no gene match: 3. Sequenced sample: memory CD4+ T cells sorted from blood. Subset indicated: CD45RA-negative fraction. The rearrangement links TRBV6-5 to TRBJ1-2; 7 nucleotides agree with TRBD1. This sequence originates from a man younger than 30 in good health. CDR3 DNA: TGTGCCAGCAGTGCAGGGACAGATGGCTACACCTTC. Protein: CASSAGTDGYTF.